This T cell receptor (beta chain) emerged from a study of OX40 agonist ivuxolimab in advanced cancers. Looking at the study overall: Ivuxolimab was a fully human IgG2 agonistic monoclonal antibody targeting the costimulatory receptor OX40 (CD134). Intravenous ivuxolimab was administered to patients every 2 weeks at six dose levels: 0.01, 0.1, 0.3, 1.5, 3 and 10 mg/kg. Of the 50 to 55 patients in dose escalation, approximately 20 had hepatocellular carcinoma, approximately 15 had melanoma, 9 had renal cell carcinoma and 9 had head and neck cancer. A male proportion of 82.7% and a mean age of approximately 55 years, ranging from 23 to 79, were recorded for the dose-escalation cohort. Prior anti-PD-1, anti-PD-L1 or anti-CTLA-4 therapy was permitted, and about two fifths of dose-escalation patients had received checkpoint inhibitors. Three dose-escalation patients achieved partial responses, one with hepatocellular carcinoma and two with cutaneous melanoma. Peripheral TCRbeta sequencing aimed to test whether ivuxolimab altered TCR sequence diversity and caused clonal T-cell expansion. The paper reports the monotherapy dose-escalation portion (N = 52 patients) of the phase I ivuxolimab trial.

Clipping removes 6 bases from V and 6 bases from J, with 16 as the unmatched junction base count. Reading from cysteine to phenylalanine, the CDR3 counts 18 amino acids. The DNA shown is the 54-base CDR3, in frame from base 1. Sequences MRHNA (CDR1) and SNTAGT (CDR2) are obtained from the germline V gene. Comment on this clone: There is no known antigen for this receptor. No base quality information exists; no much larger clone differs at one position.

Patients with a history of autoimmune disease or receiving systemic immunosuppression were excluded from the trial. In every dose cohort, peripheral blood was drawn for TCR sequencing at baseline, cycle 4 day 1, and cycle 7 day 1. Samples came from an open-label, multicenter, first-in-human phase I dose-escalation trial of ivuxolimab. Adults with locally advanced or metastatic melanoma, renal cell, hepatocellular, or head and neck squamous cell carcinoma were enrolled in the trial. CD4+ and CD8+ T cells were sorted separately from peripheral blood before TCR sequencing. To sequence the TCRbeta CDR3 region, genomic DNA was isolated from the sorted cells. The immunoSEQ Assay was used for sequencing of TCRbeta CDR3 regions. TCRdb provides this immuneACCESS table in a form limited to in-frame rearrangements. Some clones are lacking; in checked studies, under half of them reflect an unresolved V gene, and why the rest are absent is not known. Counted in this sample were 75,000 to 100,000 clones; approximately 90% of them appeared once. The top ten hold over 0.65% of the sample.

The paper's findings and limits, for the study overall: Low levels of normalized T-cell clonal expansion were also seen in some patients who did not respond. Clonal expansion of both CD4+ and CD8+ blood T cells was observed from baseline to week 6 at doses 0.1 to 3.0 mg/kg. In partial responders in the 0.1-3.0 mg/kg groups, normalized peripheral clonal expansion was found to be among the lowest, especially among CD8+ T cells. On average, CD8+ T cells showed more expanded clones than CD4+ T cells after ivuxolimab. Antigen specificity was not determined for the clonally expanded peripheral T cells.

The clonotype originates from an adult with an advanced solid tumor such as melanoma, head and neck, liver or kidney cancer. This sequence uses TRBV6-4 and TRBJ2-3; TRBD2 aligns with 12 central bases. Sequencing was performed on CD4+ or CD8+ T cells sorted from blood, taken in a trial of the OX40 agonist ivuxolimab. The sequenced DNA is TGTGCCAGCAGACCCCGAACTAGCGGGAGGTATCCCCCGGATACGCAGTATTTT. This sequence encodes CASRPRTSGRYPPDTQYF.